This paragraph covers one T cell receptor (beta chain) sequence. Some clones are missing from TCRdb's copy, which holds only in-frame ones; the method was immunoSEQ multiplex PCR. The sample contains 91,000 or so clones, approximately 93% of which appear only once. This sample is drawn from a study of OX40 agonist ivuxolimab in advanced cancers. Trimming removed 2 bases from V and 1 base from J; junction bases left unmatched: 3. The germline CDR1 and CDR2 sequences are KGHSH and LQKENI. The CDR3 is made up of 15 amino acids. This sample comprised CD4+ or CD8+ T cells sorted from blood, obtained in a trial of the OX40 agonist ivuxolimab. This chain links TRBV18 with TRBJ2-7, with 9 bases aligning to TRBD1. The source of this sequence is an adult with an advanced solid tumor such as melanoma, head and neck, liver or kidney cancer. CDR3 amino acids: CASSPGTGRSYEQYF. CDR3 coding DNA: TGTGCCAGCTCACCAGGGACAGGGCGATCCTACGAGCAGTACTTC.